This T cell receptor beta chain derives from a study of CD8 T cells in Susac syndrome. Study-wide findings and caveats: Clonal expansion of CD8+ cells in Susac peaked in TEMRA cells (and in active patients).

CDR3 length equals 14 residues. The V gene lost 3 bases and the J gene lost 4 bases, with 13 bases spanning the gap. Per the germline V gene, CDR1 is SQVTM and CDR2 is ANQGSEA. Regarding this clonotype: What it binds is not known.

cDNA came from 0.5 to 1 ug RNA primed by random hexamers. TCRdb fed the immunoSEQ multiplex PCR reads into MiXCR, producing one record per CDR3 protein. The sample holds about 120,000 distinct CDR3 sequences, around 95% seen once. J is TRBJ1-3 and V is TRBV29-1; D is perhaps TRBD1 (5 bases). The clonotype comes from a human donor with Susac syndrome. Input material: CD8+ T cells from PBMCs. CDR3 loop: CSVEGDPRGNTIYF. The CDR3 nucleotides are TGCAGCGTTGAGGGGGATCCGAGGGGAAACACCATATATTTT.